The next 25 T cell receptor beta chains were all read from a single sample in a study of blood T cell repertoires in COVID-19. Produced via immunoSEQ multiplex PCR; TCRdb's table is partial and in-frame only. The sample consists of 170,000 or so clones, just under 80% of them appearing once. Sequenced input: peripheral blood. All receptors come from a man between 65 and 85 years old with active or convalescent COVID-19.

The gene calls are TRBV5-8 and TRBJ2-7; a possible D gene is TRBD1 (5 bases). The germline V and J ends were trimmed by 0 bases and 2 bases, with 12 bases remaining between them. The CDR3 length is 15 residues. Germline V CDR1 and CDR2: SGHTS, YDEGEE. CDR3 region: CASSLGAAGTYEQYF. The DNA of the CDR3 is TGTGCCAGCAGCTTGGGGGCAGCAGGGACCTACGAGCAGTACTTC.

This clone occurred a few times. This chain uses TRBV6-2 or TRBV6-3 with TRBJ2-3; no definite D call. Trimming took off 6 bases at V and 2 bases at J, with 15 bases between the two ends. CDR1 MNHEY and CDR2 SVGEGT come from the germline V gene. The CDR3 has 15 amino acids. CDR3 sequence: CASSPTTRFTDTQYF. CDR3 DNA sequence: TGTGCCAGCAGCCCTACGACTCGGTTCACAGATACGCAGTATTTT.

The genes are TRBV4-1 and TRBJ2-7, with 8 bases identical to TRBD1. CDR1 is MGHRA and CDR2 is YSYEKL in the germline V gene. This CDR3 region has 16 residues. Trimming at V came to 0 bases and at J to 3 bases, leaving 7 bases not matched to a gene. CDR3 sequence reads: CASSQDPQGAFYEQYF. For the CDR3, the DNA is TGCGCCAGCAGCCAAGATCCTCAGGGGGCGTTCTACGAGCAGTACTTC.

A few counts support this clone. The gene calls are TRBV2 and TRBJ1-5; 9 nucleotides align to TRBD1. This CDR3 comprises 14 residues. After removal of 5 bases from V and 4 bases from J, the junction contained 3 bases not matched to a gene. Germline-derived CDR1 and CDR2 are SNHLY and FYNNEI. The chain's CDR3 is CASSMTGGNQPQHF. The CDR3 nucleotides are TGTGCCAGCAGTATGACAGGGGGAAATCAGCCCCAGCATTTT.

The gene calls are TRBV5-1 and TRBJ1-2; TRBD1 is a possible D gene (5 bases). The CDR3 runs to 15 residues. Trimming took off 4 bases at V and 1 base at J, with 14 bases between the two ends. Germline assignment: CDR1 SGHRS and CDR2 YFSETQ. Written as DNA, the CDR3 is TGCGCCAGCAGCACACGCCCGGGGGATAACTATGGCTACACCTTC. It yields the protein CASSTRPGDNYGYTF.

The chain links TRBV6-5 to TRBJ1-2; 7 nucleotides agree with TRBD1. The length of the CDR3 is 13 residues. Germline loops: CDR1 MNHEY, CDR2 SVGAGI. Unmatched junction bases numbered 9, after V lost 6 bases and J lost 8 bases. CDR3 bases: TGTGCCAGCAGAACGACAGGGTACTTCGGCTACACCTTC. Residues: CASRTTGYFGYTF.

This clone appeared a few times. The genes are TRBV2 and TRBJ1-1; D ambiguous. The V end was cut by 6 bases, the J end by 10 bases, with 9 bases between. The CDR3 runs 10 residues. Germline assignment: CDR1 SNHLY and CDR2 FYNNEI. The CDR3 here is CASSATGAFF. CDR3 DNA: TGTGCCAGCAGCGCGACGGGAGCTTTCTTT.

This sequence joins TRBV9 and TRBJ2-3; D is possibly TRBD2 (5 bases). V lost 2 bases and J 4 bases, leaving 11 bases between the germline ends. Germline CDR1 reads SGDLS; CDR2 reads YYNGEE. The CDR3 length is 14 residues. CDR3 coding DNA: TGTGCCAGCAGCGTTACTAGGACCCCAGATACGCAGTATTTT. This sequence encodes CASSVTRTPDTQYF.

V gene TRBV7-2 combines with J gene TRBJ1-6; 9 bases map to TRBD1. The CDR3 is 16 residues long. CDR1 and CDR2 from the germline V gene are SGHTA and FQGNSA. Germline trimming cut 4 bases from V and 10 bases from J; bases unmatched to any gene: 11. The CDR3 loop reads CASSYIPGTGQSPLHF. CDR3 nucleotide sequence: TGTGCCAGCAGCTATATTCCCGGGACAGGGCAATCACCCCTCCACTTT.

The chain joins TRBV4-3 to TRBJ2-2; maybe TRBD2 (5 bases). This CDR3 contains 15 residues. V was trimmed by 1 base and J by 3 bases, leaving 9 bases between them. Germline V lookup: CDR1 LGHNA, CDR2 YSLEER. The CDR3 spells CASSQGRGYTGELFF. CDR3 in DNA: TGCGCCAGCAGCCAAGGTAGAGGGTACACCGGGGAGCTGTTTTTT.

The table lists this clone with a count of one. The chain uses TRBV3-1 (or the pseudogene TRBV3-2) and TRBJ1-2; 8 bases align to TRBD1. V was clipped by 4 bases and J by 6 bases; unmatched bases: 4. Germline CDR1 LGHDT, CDR2 YNNKEL (reference sequence). The CDR3 consists of 13 residues. CDR3: CASSPRTGNGYTF. The CDR3 nucleotides read TGTGCCAGCAGCCCCCGGACAGGGAATGGCTACACCTTC.

The V and J genes are TRBV2 and TRBJ2-3; D unresolved. The V end was cut by 2 bases, the J end by 2 bases, with 8 bases between. CDR3 size: 14 residues. CDR1 SNHLY and CDR2 FYNNEI come from the germline V gene. CDR3: CASSESLPTDTQYF. The CDR3 nucleotides are TGTGCCAGCAGTGAAAGTCTACCCACAGATACGCAGTATTTT.

This chain joins TRBV4-2 and TRBJ2-6; D not resolved. Germline-derived CDR1 and CDR2 are LGHNA and YNFKEQ. Deletions cut 4 bases from V and 3 bases from J, with 19 bases between. This CDR3 comprises 18 residues. In DNA, the CDR3 is TGTGCCAGCAGCCCCCTCCGTGACAATGGATTTGGGGCCAACGTCCTGACTTTC. Translating gives CASSPLRDNGFGANVLTF.

The chain employs TRBV15 and TRBJ1-5; D is unresolved. This CDR3 contains 14 residues. The germline CDR1 and CDR2 sequences are LNHNV and YYDKDF (reference sequence). V lost 0 bases and J 4 bases, leaving 7 bases between the germline ends. The CDR3 nucleotides are TGTGCCACCAGCAGAGACCCAGCGAATCAGCCCCAGCATTTT. Translated, it gives CATSRDPANQPQHF.

Written as DNA, the CDR3 is TGTGCCAGTACCCCCGGGGGCTACACCTTC. Protein sequence: CASTPGGYTF. The genes are TRBV19 and TRBJ1-2; no definite D call. V lost 7 bases and J lost 8, with 8 bases in between. Germline CDR1 and CDR2: LNHDA and SQIVND (reference sequence). This CDR3 contains 10 residues.

V gene TRBV2 combines with J gene TRBJ1-4; no definite D call. The V end was cut by 4 bases, the J end by 7 bases, with 10 bases between. Germline values: CDR1 SNHLY, CDR2 FYNNEI. The CDR3 contains 13 residues. Here the CDR3 reads CASSVGGSEKLFF. The CDR3 nucleotides read TGTGCCAGCAGTGTCGGTGGGAGTGAAAAACTGTTTTTT. Supplemented by reference TRBV2 and TRBJ1-4, the full variable domain reads EPEVTQTPSHQVTQMGQEVILRCVPISNHLYFYWYRQILGQKVEFLVSFYNNEISEKSEIFDDQFSVERPDGSNFTLKIRSTKLEDSAMYFCASSVGGSEKLFFGSGTQLSVL.

Only one count was recorded for this clone. V is TRBV10-3 and J is TRBJ2-7; D gene ambiguous. Germline V lookup: CDR1 ENHRY, CDR2 SYGVKD. This CDR3 region has 14 residues. V lost 1 base to trimming and J lost 3 bases, with 10 bases between them. The DNA for the CDR3 is TGTGCCATCAGTGAGTTACCGGGTAGCTACGAGCAGTACTTC. Amino acids: CAISELPGSYEQYF.

The CDR3 sequence is CASSYSPQRGSYNEQFF. The CDR3, as DNA: TGTGCCAGCAGTTACTCTCCCCAGCGGGGCTCCTACAATGAGCAGTTCTTC. V and J are TRBV6-2 or TRBV6-3 and TRBJ2-1; TRBD2 matches at 7 bases. Germline CDR1 reads MNHEY; CDR2 reads SVGEGT. The ends lost 0 bases at V and 0 bases at J; junction bases unmatched: 5. The CDR3 extends over 17 amino acids.

This clone has a handful of counts. This chain links TRBV29-1 with TRBJ2-1; 7 bases match TRBD1. The CDR3 length is 15 residues. Looked up from germline, CDR1 is SQVTM and CDR2 is ANQGSEA. J gave up 10 bases and V 2 bases, and 14 bases lay outside the gene matches. For the CDR3, the DNA is TGCAGCGTTGAAACTTTTCTAGGGGGCTCAGGGGAGCAGTTCTTC. Translated: CSVETFLGGSGEQFF.

CDR3 residues: CASATENTGELFF. CDR3 nucleotides: TGTGCCAGCGCCACAGAGAACACCGGGGAGCTGTTTTTT. This rearrangement joins TRBV11-3 to TRBJ2-2; D is undetermined. The V and J ends lost 8 bases and 1 base respectively, with 8 bases between them. Germline V gene lookup returns CDR1 SGHNT and CDR2 YENEEA. The CDR3 totals 13 residues.

The V and J genes are TRBV6-2 or TRBV6-3 and TRBJ2-7, with D perhaps matching TRBD1 (6 bases). Trimming stripped 5 bases from V and 9 bases from J, with 14 bases between. This CDR3 comprises 12 residues. Germline CDR1 and CDR2: MNHEY and SVGEGT. The CDR3 DNA sequence: TGTGCCAGCAGTACAGGGCAGGTTGGGCAGTACTTC. Translated: CASSTGQVGQYF.

This chain connects TRBV5-8 to TRBJ2-7, with 7 bases matching TRBD1. The trim removed 0 bases at V and 3 bases at J, leaving 6 bases unmatched. The CDR3 spans 15 residues. CDR1 is SGHTS, CDR2 YDEGEE, per germline. DNA for the CDR3: TGTGCCAGCAGCTTGGAGCAGGGGGTTTACTACGAGCAGTACTTC. Translating it yields CASSLEQGVYYEQYF.

DNA for the CDR3: TGCGCCAGCGGACAGGATGTAAGTGGCTACACCTTC. Its protein is CASGQDVSGYTF. This chain uses TRBV5-1 with TRBJ1-2; 7 bases are shared with TRBD1. The V gene's germline CDR1 is SGHRS and CDR2 YFSETQ. The junction had 7 bases not matched to a gene; V was cut back by 7 bases and J by 7 bases. This CDR3 has 12 residues.

This rearrangement joins TRBV2 to TRBJ1-5; possible D gene TRBD1, 6 bases. CDR1 and CDR2 from the germline V gene are SNHLY and FYNNEI. Trimming took off 10 bases at V and 4 bases at J, with 11 bases between the two ends. There are 12 residues in the CDR3. The CDR3 DNA reads TGTGCCACCACCACAGGGAATCAGCCCCAGCATTTT. Encoded protein: CATTTGNQPQHF.

This sequence joins TRBV5-1 and TRBJ2-1, with a tentative D call TRBD2 (6 bases). Germline CDR1 SGHRS, CDR2 YFSETQ. Trimming pared 1 base from V and 0 bases from J, leaving 11 bases between. CDR3 size: 16 residues. For the CDR3, the DNA is TGCGCCAGCAGCTTGAACGGCGGGACCTCCTACAATGAGCAGTTCTTC. This codes for CASSLNGGTSYNEQFF.